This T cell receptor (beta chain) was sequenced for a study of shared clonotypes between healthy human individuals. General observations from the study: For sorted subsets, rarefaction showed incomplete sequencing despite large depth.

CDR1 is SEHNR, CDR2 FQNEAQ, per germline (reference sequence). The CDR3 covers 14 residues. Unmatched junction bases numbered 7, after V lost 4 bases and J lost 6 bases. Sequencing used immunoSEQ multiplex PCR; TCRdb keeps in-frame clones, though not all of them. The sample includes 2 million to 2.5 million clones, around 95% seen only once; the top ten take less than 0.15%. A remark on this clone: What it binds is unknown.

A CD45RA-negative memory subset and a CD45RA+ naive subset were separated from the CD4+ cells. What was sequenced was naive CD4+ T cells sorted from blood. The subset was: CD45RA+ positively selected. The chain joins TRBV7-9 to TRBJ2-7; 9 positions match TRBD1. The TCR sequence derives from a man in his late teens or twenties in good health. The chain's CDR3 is CASSSGTGNREQYF. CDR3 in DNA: TGTGCCAGCAGCTCCGGGACAGGGAACCGCGAGCAGTACTTC. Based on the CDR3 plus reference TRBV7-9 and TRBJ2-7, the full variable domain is DTGVSQNPRHKITKRGQNVTFRCDPISEHNRLYWYRQTLGQGPEFLTYFQNEAQLEKSRLLSDRFSAERPKGSFSTLEIQRTEQGDSAMYLCASSSGTGNREQYFGPGTRLTVT.